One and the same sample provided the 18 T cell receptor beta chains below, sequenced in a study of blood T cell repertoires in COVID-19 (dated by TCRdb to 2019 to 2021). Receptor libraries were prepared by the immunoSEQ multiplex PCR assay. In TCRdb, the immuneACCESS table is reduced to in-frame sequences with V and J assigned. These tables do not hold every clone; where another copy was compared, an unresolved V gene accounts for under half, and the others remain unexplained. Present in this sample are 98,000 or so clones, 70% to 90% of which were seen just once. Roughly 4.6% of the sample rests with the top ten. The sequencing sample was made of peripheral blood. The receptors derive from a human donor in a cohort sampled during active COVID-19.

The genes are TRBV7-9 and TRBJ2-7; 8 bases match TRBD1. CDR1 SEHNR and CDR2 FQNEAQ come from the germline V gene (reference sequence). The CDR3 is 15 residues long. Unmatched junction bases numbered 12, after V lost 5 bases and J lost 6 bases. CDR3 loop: CASSPAGTGGIEQYF. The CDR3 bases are TGTGCCAGCAGCCCCGCGGGGACAGGTGGTATCGAGCAGTACTTC. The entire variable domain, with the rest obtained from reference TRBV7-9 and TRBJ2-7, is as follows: DTGVSQNPRHKITKRGQNVTFRCDPISEHNRLYWYRQTLGQGPEFLTYFQNEAQLEKSRLLSDRFSAERPKGSFSTLEIQRTEQGDSAMYLCASSPAGTGGIEQYFGPGTRLTVT.

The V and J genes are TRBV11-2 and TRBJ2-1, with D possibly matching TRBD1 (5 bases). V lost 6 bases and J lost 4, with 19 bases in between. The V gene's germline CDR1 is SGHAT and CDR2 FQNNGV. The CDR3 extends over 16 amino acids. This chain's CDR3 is CASSSSPPTVYNEQFF. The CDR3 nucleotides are TGTGCCAGCAGTTCCTCTCCCCCGACAGTTTACAATGAGCAGTTCTTC.

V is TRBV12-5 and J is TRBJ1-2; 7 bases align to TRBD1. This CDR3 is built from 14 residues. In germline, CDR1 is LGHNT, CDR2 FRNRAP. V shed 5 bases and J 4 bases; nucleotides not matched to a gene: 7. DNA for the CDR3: TGTGCTAGTGGTCTCGGACAGGCCCTCTATGGCTACACCTTC. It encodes CASGLGQALYGYTF.

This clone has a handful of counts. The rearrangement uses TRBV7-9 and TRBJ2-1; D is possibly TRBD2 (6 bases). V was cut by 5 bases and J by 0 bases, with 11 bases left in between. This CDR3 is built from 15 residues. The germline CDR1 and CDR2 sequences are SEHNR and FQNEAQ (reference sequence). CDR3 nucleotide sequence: TGTGCCAGCAGCCCCGGGAGAAGCTCCTACAATGAGCAGTTCTTC. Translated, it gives CASSPGRSSYNEQFF.

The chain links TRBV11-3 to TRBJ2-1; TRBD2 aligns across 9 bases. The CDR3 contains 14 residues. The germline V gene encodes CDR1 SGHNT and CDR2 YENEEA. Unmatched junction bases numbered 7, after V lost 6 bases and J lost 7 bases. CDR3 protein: CASRLGGGVNEQFF. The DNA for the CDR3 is TGTGCCAGCAGATTGGGCGGGGGGGTTAATGAGCAGTTCTTC.

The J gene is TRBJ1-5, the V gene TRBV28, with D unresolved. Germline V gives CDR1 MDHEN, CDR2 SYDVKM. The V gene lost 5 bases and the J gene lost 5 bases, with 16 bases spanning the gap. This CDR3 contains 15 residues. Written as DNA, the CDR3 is TGTGCCAGCAGTCGGATAGACACGGATGATCAGCCCCAGCATTTT. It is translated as CASSRIDTDDQPQHF.

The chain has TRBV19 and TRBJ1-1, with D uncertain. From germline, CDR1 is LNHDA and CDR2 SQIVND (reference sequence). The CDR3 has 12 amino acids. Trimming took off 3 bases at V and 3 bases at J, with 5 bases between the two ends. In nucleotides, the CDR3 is TGTGCCAGTAGTATCGGGTACACTGAAGCTTTCTTT. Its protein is CASSIGYTEAFF.

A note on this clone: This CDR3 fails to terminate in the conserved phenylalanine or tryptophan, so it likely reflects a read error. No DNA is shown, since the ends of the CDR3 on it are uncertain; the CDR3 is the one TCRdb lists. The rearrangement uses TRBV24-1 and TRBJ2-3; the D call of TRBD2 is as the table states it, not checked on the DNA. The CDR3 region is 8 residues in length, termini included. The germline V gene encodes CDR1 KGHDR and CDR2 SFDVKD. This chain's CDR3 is CATSDPLP.

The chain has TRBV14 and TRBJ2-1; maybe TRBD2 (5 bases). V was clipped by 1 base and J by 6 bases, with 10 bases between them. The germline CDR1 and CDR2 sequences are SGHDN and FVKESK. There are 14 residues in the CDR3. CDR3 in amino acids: CASSQVSGANEQFF. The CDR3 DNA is TGTGCCAGCAGCCAAGTCAGCGGTGCCAATGAGCAGTTCTTC.

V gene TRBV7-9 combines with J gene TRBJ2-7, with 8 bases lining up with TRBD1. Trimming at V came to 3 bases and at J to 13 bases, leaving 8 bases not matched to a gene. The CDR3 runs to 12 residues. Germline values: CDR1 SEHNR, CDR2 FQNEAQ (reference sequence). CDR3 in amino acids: CASSFEQGAYYF. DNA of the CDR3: TGTGCCAGCAGCTTCGAGCAGGGGGCTTATTACTTC.

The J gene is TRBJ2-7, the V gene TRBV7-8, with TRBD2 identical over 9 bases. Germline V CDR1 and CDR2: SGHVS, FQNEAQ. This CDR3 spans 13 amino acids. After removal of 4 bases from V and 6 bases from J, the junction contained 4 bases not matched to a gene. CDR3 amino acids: CASSSTSGFEQYF. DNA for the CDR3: TGTGCCAGCAGCTCTACTAGCGGGTTCGAGCAGTACTTC.

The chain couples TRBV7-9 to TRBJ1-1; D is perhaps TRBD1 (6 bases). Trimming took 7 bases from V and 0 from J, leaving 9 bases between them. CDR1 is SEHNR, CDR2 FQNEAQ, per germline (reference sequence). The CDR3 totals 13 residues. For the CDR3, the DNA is TGTGCCAGCACCGGACAGCTGAACACTGAAGCTTTCTTT. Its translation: CASTGQLNTEAFF.

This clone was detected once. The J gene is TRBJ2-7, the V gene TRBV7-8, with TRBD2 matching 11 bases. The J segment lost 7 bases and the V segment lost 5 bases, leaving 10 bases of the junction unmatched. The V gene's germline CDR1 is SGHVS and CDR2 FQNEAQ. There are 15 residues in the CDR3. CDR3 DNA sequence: TGTGCCAGCAGCGCCCGACTAGCGGGGTTAGGGGAGCAGTACTTC. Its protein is CASSARLAGLGEQYF.

DNA of the CDR3: TGTGCCAGCAGCTTAGGCGTAAAAGACAATGAGCAGTTCTTC. Its protein product is CASSLGVKDNEQFF. This chain joins TRBV7-8 and TRBJ2-1; no definite D call. With 1 base removed from V and 5 bases from J, the gap between germline ends came to 9 bases. The CDR3 consists of 14 residues. CDR1 and CDR2 from the germline V gene are SGHVS and FQNEAQ.

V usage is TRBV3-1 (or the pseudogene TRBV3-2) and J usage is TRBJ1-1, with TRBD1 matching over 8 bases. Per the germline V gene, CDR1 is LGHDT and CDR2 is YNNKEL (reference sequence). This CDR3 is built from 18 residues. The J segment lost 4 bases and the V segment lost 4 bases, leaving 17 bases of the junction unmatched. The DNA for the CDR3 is TGTGCCAGCAGCCTGCGGTTAGACAGGGGCCACGGTGGCACTGAAGCTTTCTTT. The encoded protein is CASSLRLDRGHGGTEAFF.

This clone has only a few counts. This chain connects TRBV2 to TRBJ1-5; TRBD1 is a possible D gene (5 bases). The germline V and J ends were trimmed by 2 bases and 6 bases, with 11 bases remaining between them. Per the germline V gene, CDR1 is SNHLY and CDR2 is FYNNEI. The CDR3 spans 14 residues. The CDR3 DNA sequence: TGTGCCAGCAGTGAAAGGGGCAGGGCTCAGCCCCAGCATTTT. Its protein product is CASSERGRAQPQHF.

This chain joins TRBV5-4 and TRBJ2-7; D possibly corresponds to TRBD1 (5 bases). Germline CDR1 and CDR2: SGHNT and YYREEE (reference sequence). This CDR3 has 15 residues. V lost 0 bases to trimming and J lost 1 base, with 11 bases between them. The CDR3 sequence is CASSLAGRESYEQYF. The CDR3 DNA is TGTGCCAGCAGCTTGGCCGGCAGGGAATCCTACGAGCAGTACTTC.

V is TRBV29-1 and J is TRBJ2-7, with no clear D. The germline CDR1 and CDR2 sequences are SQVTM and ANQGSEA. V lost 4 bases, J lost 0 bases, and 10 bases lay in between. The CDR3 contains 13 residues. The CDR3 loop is CSVVSSSSYEQYF. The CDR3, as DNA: TGCAGCGTTGTCTCTTCTAGCTCCTACGAGCAGTACTTC.